This T cell receptor (beta chain) was retrieved from a study of blood T cell repertoires in COVID-19. Background on the study: Some COVID-19 samples were acute and others convalescent; all came from the United States, Italy and Spain. In each case, the material was cDNA or gDNA derived from T cells, B-cell-depleted T cells, or PBMCs.

CDR3 length: 15 amino acids. Between the trimmed V and J ends, which lost 7 bases and 6 bases, there was a span of 19 bases. Germline CDR1 reads SNHLY; CDR2 reads FYNNEI. Per the original data handling: Amplifying reference gene primers gave estimates of nucleated cell counts. Libraries were prepared by immunoSEQ multiplex PCR; TCRdb keeps only in-frame clonotypes and omits some of them. V and J calls and clone size are as listed in that table; D and trimming were resolved from the DNA. The repertoire holds approximately 230,000 clones, roughly 88% seen once, with approximately 1.4% in the top ten. Sequencing was done on a sample of peripheral blood. This clonotype originated in a man at least 80 years old with acute or convalescent COVID-19. The J gene is TRBJ1-5, the V gene TRBV2; D is undetermined. The CDR3 loop is CASTREGGDIQPQHF. The CDR3 region has the DNA TGTGCCAGCACCAGAGAAGGTGGTGACATTCAGCCCCAGCATTTT.